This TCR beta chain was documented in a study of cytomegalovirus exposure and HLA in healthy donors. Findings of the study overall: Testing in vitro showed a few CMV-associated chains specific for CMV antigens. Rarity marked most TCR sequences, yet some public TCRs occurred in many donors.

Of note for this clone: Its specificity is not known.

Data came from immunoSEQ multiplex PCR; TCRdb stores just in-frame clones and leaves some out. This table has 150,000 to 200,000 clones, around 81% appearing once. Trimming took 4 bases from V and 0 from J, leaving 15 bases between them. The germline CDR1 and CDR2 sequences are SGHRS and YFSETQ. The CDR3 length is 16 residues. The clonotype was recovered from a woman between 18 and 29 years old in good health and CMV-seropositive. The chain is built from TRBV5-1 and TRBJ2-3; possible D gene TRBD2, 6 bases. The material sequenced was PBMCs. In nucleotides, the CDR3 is TGCGCCAGCAGCCCACAAGCGGGTTCTAGCACAGATACGCAGTATTTT. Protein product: CASSPQAGSSTDTQYF.